The 27 T cell receptor beta chains in this list originate from one sample, sequenced in a study of OX40 agonist ivuxolimab in advanced cancers. Here immunoSEQ multiplex PCR was the method, and the copy in TCRdb shows in-frame clones only, minus some. Of 82,000 or so clones in the sample, approximately 92% were seen once. The sample was CD4+ or CD8+ T cells sorted from blood, taken in a trial of the OX40 agonist ivuxolimab. The receptors were gathered from an adult with an advanced solid tumor such as melanoma, head and neck, liver or kidney cancer.

This chain uses TRBV10-3 with TRBJ2-5; 10 bases are shared with TRBD2. CDR1 is ENHRY, CDR2 SYGVKD, per germline. J gave up 2 bases and V 8 bases, and 8 bases lay outside the gene matches. The CDR3 runs 15 residues. The CDR3 DNA follows: TGTGCCATCCCGGAGCTAGCGGGGGAACAAGAGACCCAGTACTTC. It translates to CAIPELAGEQETQYF.

The chain employs TRBV4-1 and TRBJ2-2; no definite D call. Germline V lookup: CDR1 MGHRA, CDR2 YSYEKL. The CDR3 is 15 amino acids. V lost 3 bases, J lost 0 bases, and 8 bases lay in between. CDR3 sequence reads: CASSHTGPNTGELFF. In DNA form, the CDR3 reads TGCGCCAGCAGCCACACCGGGCCGAACACCGGGGAGCTGTTTTTT.

The rearrangement uses TRBV11-3 and TRBJ2-7; D is perhaps TRBD1 (5 bases). In germline, CDR1 is SGHNT, CDR2 YENEEA. There are 12 residues in the CDR3. Deletions cut 6 bases from V and 3 bases from J, with 9 bases between. The CDR3 DNA sequence: TGTGCCAGCAGTCAAGGGGACTACGAGCAGTACTTC. It is translated as CASSQGDYEQYF.

This chain connects TRBV27 to TRBJ2-5; no reliable D call. Germline CDR1 is MNHEY and CDR2 is SMNVEV (reference sequence). The CDR3 length is 16 residues. V lost 5 bases to trimming and J lost 5 bases, with 21 bases between them. The CDR3 DNA is TGTGCCAGCAGTCCGCGACTGACCCGGGCGCAGGAGACCCAGTACTTC. The encoded protein is CASSPRLTRAQETQYF.

The chain recombines TRBV10-1 with TRBJ1-2, with 11 bases identical to TRBD1. With 3 bases clipped from V and 6 bases from J, the junction kept 3 bases outside the gene matches. The germline CDR1 and CDR2 sequences are WNHNN and SYGVQD (reference sequence). There are 14 residues in the CDR3. The CDR3 loop is CASSDGTGGDGYTF. In nucleotides, the CDR3 is TGCGCCAGCAGTGATGGGACAGGGGGAGATGGCTACACCTTC.

This chain uses TRBV18 with TRBJ1-1; no definite D call. This CDR3 spans 15 amino acids. V was cut by 3 bases and J by 1 base, with 12 bases left in between. Germline assignment: CDR1 KGHSH and CDR2 LQKENI. The CDR3 reads CASSPRSFSNTEAFF. The CDR3 coding sequence is TGTGCCAGCTCACCTCGGTCTTTCTCGAACACTGAAGCTTTCTTT.

The genes are TRBV6-5 and TRBJ1-2; no firm D call. Germline lookup yields CDR1 MNHEY and CDR2 SVGAGI. The CDR3 loop spans 14 amino acids. V was trimmed by 7 bases and J by 4 bases, leaving 16 bases between them. CDR3 amino acids: CASTENPGPYGYTF. The CDR3 DNA reads as TGTGCCAGCACCGAAAACCCGGGTCCCTATGGCTACACCTTC.

Regarding this clone: The same CDR3 arises from other DNA sequences in this sample as well. The CDR3 loop reads CASSLDSNQPQHF. The DNA of the CDR3 is TGCGCCAGCAGCTTAGATAGCAATCAGCCCCAGCATTTT. The gene calls are TRBV5-1 and TRBJ1-5; no definite D call. The germline V and J ends were trimmed by 2 bases and 0 bases, with 3 bases remaining between them. Germline assignment: CDR1 SGHRS and CDR2 YFSETQ. This CDR3 comprises 13 residues.

The V call is TRBV2, the J call TRBJ1-3; D is undetermined. The CDR3 runs to 15 residues. The ends were cut back, 1 base at V and 3 bases at J, with 10 bases in the middle. Germline V lookup: CDR1 SNHLY, CDR2 FYNNEI. CDR3 sequence (DNA): TGTGCCAGCAGTGAAGTGGAGTCAAGTGGAAACACCATATATTTT. Translated, it gives CASSEVESSGNTIYF.

The chain links TRBV5-6 to TRBJ2-2; no reliable D call. Germline CDR1 and CDR2: SGHDT and YYEEEE. This CDR3 spans 16 amino acids. V lost 0 bases to trimming and J lost 3 bases, with 12 bases between them. Here the CDR3 reads CASSLVGSGYTGELFF. CDR3 DNA sequence: TGTGCCAGCAGCTTGGTTGGGTCCGGATACACCGGGGAGCTGTTTTTT. The full variable domain, its missing parts supplied by reference TRBV5-6 and TRBJ2-2, is DAGVTQSPTHLIKTRGQQVTLRCSPKSGHDTVSWYQQALGQGPQFIFQYYEEEERQRGNFPDRFSGHQFPNYSSELNVNALLLGDSALYLCASSLVGSGYTGELFFGEGSRLTVL.

The J gene is TRBJ2-1, the V gene TRBV21-1; TRBD2 is the table's D call and was not checked against the DNA. TRBV21-1 is termed a pseudogene. The length of the CDR3 is 13 residues. Here the CDR3 DNA reads TGTGCCAGCAGCAAGAGAGGTCTCAATGAGCAGTTCTTC. Its protein is CASSKRGLNEQFF.

The J gene is TRBJ2-3, the V gene TRBV11-3; TRBD2 agrees at 7 bases. After removal of 7 bases from V and 6 bases from J, the junction contained 7 bases not matched to a gene. The germline V gene has CDR1 SGHNT and CDR2 YENEEA. This CDR3 is 13 amino acids long. The CDR3 nucleotides are TGTGCCAGCACCCCAGGGCGGGAGGATACGCAGTATTTT. Its translation: CASTPGREDTQYF.

The chain has TRBV4-1 and TRBJ2-3, with D perhaps TRBD1 (6 bases). Germline values: CDR1 MGHRA, CDR2 YSYEKL. This CDR3 spans 17 amino acids. V was cut by 0 bases and J by 0 bases, with 13 bases left in between. The CDR3: CASSQDRGGTSTDTQYF. The CDR3, as DNA: TGCGCCAGCAGCCAAGATCGTGGGGGCACTAGCACAGATACGCAGTATTTT.

The chain links TRBV5-1 to TRBJ2-7; weak D call: TRBD2 (5 bases). The CDR3 totals 13 residues. Germline values: CDR1 SGHRS, CDR2 YFSETQ. Trimming pared 0 bases from V and 3 bases from J, leaving 7 bases between. The CDR3 reads CASSLADYYEQYF. Here the CDR3 DNA reads TGCGCCAGCAGCTTGGCCGACTACTACGAGCAGTACTTC.

The rearrangement links TRBV5-3 to TRBJ2-7; D call uncertain. TRBV5-3 belongs to the ORF category, with a function that is uncertain. The CDR3 has 14 amino acids. V was pared by 2 bases and J by 2 bases, with 11 bases between. In DNA form, the CDR3 reads TGTGCCAGAAGCTTCCAGGAACAGACCTACGAGCAGTACTTC. Translating gives CARSFQEQTYEQYF.

V gene TRBV6-5 combines with J gene TRBJ2-3; 11 bases align to TRBD2. The V segment lost 4 bases and the J segment 2 bases; nucleotides outside the gene matches: 5. CDR1 and CDR2 (germline): MNHEY, SVGAGI. This CDR3 has 16 residues. The CDR3 region is CASSSTTSGATDTQYF. The DNA for the CDR3 is TGTGCCAGCAGTTCTACGACTAGCGGGGCCACAGATACGCAGTATTTT.

V gene TRBV11-3 combines with J gene TRBJ2-1; 8 bases match TRBD2. The V and J ends lost 5 bases and 4 bases, in that order; junction bases with no gene match: 7. The CDR3 covers 15 residues. Per the germline V gene, CDR1 is SGHNT and CDR2 is YENEEA. The CDR3: CASSPSGPIYNEQFF. The CDR3 DNA sequence: TGTGCCAGCAGCCCTAGCGGGCCAATTTACAATGAGCAGTTCTTC. The full variable domain, in which reference TRBV11-3 and TRBJ2-1 provide the parts outside the CDR3, is EAGVVQSPRYKIIEKKQPVAFWCNPISGHNTLYWYLQNLGQGPELLIRYENEEAVDDSQLPKDRFSAERLKGVDSTLKIQPAELGDSAVYLCASSPSGPIYNEQFFGPGTRLTVL.

This chain links TRBV2 with TRBJ2-4, with TRBD1 matching over 10 bases. CDR1 and CDR2 (germline): SNHLY, FYNNEI. The CDR3 runs 16 residues. Losses at the gene ends were 7 bases for V and 1 base for J; bases not matched to a gene: 7. The CDR3 nucleotides are TGTGCCAGCACCCGACAGGGGGCGTTGGCCAAAAACATTCAGTACTTC. Residues: CASTRQGALAKNIQYF.

The rearrangement joins TRBV9 to TRBJ2-2, with no clear D. V was shortened by 4 bases and J by 6 bases, with 10 bases between the two germline ends. This CDR3 contains 13 residues. Germline loops: CDR1 SGDLS, CDR2 YYNGEE. The CDR3 region has the DNA TGTGCCAGCAGCTACATAACGGCCGGGGAGCTGTTTTTT. Translating gives CASSYITAGELFF. Using reference TRBV9 and TRBJ2-2 for the parts outside the CDR3, the full variable domain is DSGVTQTPKHLITATGQRVTLRCSPRSGDLSVYWYQQSLDQGLQFLIQYYNGEERAKGNILERFSAQQFPDLHSELNLSSLELGDSALYFCASSYITAGELFFGEGSRLTVL.

The chain links TRBV5-6 to TRBJ2-5; the match to TRBD1 covers 7 bases. The V gene's germline CDR1 is SGHDT and CDR2 YYEEEE. CDR3 length equals 13 residues. J was trimmed by 5 bases and V by 4 bases; bases with no gene match: 5. The DNA of the CDR3 is TGTGCCAGCAGCAGCAGGGGGTTCGAGACCCAGTACTTC. Amino acids: CASSSRGFETQYF.

The rearrangement joins TRBV11-2 to TRBJ2-1; the D is unclear. Germline V CDR1 and CDR2: SGHAT, FQNNGV. Trimming removed 7 bases at V and 3 bases at J, with 13 bases between. The CDR3 runs to 14 residues. CDR3 sequence reads: CASTLTGYYNEQFF. The DNA for the CDR3 is TGTGCCAGCACCTTGACCGGCTACTACAATGAGCAGTTCTTC.

The CDR3 region is CASSPADRGTGELFF. The CDR3 DNA follows: TGTGCCAGCAGCCCAGCGGACAGGGGGACCGGGGAGCTGTTTTTT. This chain uses TRBV7-8 with TRBJ2-2; 10 bases align to TRBD1. In germline, CDR1 is SGHVS, CDR2 FQNEAQ. V trimming: 5 bases; J trimming: 5 bases; junction bases outside the gene matches: 5. The CDR3 is 15 residues long. The whole variable domain, remainder taken from reference TRBV7-8 and TRBJ2-2, is GAGVSQSPRYKVAKRGQDVALRCDPISGHVSLFWYQQALGQGPEFLTYFQNEAQLDKSGLPSDRFFAERPEGSVSTLKIQRTQQEDSAVYLCASSPADRGTGELFFGEGSRLTVL.

The CDR3 sequence is CSTRGYTF. The CDR3 coding sequence is TGCAGTACCCGTGGCTACACCTTC. V gene TRBV20-1 combines with J gene TRBJ1-2; unclear D gene. The V end lost 8 bases, the J end lost 7 bases, and 5 bases lay between the germline ends. Germline CDR1 DFQATT, CDR2 SNEGSKA (reference sequence). CDR3 length: 8 amino acids.

This clone was counted between two and nine times. The chain employs TRBV7-8 and TRBJ2-2, with a weak D call TRBD2 (6 bases). V shed 5 bases and J shed 7 bases, with 11 bases lying between them. The CDR3 length is 13 residues. Germline CDR1 reads SGHVS; CDR2 reads FQNEAQ. Written as DNA, the CDR3 is TGTGCCAGCAGCCGCGGGGTGCACGGGGAGCTGTTTTTT. This encodes CASSRGVHGELFF.

This chain links TRBV7-3 with TRBJ1-2; TRBD1 agrees at 7 bases. Germline values: CDR1 SGHTA, CDR2 FQGTGA. This CDR3 is 16 amino acids long. The V segment lost 5 bases and the J segment 10 bases; nucleotides outside the gene matches: 19. The CDR3 bases are TGTGCCAGCAGCCCGAGCCCAGGGGGAGAAAAAGGATTCTACACCTTC. Its protein product is CASSPSPGGEKGFYTF.

V gene TRBV5-8 combines with J gene TRBJ1-1; 7 positions agree with TRBD1. The CDR3 is 11 amino acids. Germline CDR1 reads SGHTS; CDR2 reads YDEGEE. After removal of 1 base from V and 11 bases from J, the junction contained 2 bases not matched to a gene. CDR3 DNA sequence: TGTGCCAGCAGCTTGAGGGGACAGGCTTTCTTT. Its protein is CASSLRGQAFF.

The rearrangement uses TRBV6-5 and TRBJ1-6, with 8 nucleotides matching TRBD1. This CDR3 has 14 residues. The germline gives CDR1 MNHEY, CDR2 SVGAGI. Trimming took 6 bases from V and 5 from J; bases not matched to a gene: 3. CDR3 in amino acids: CASRGTGDNSPLHF. As DNA, the CDR3 is TGTGCCAGCAGGGGGACAGGAGATAATTCACCCCTCCACTTT.